This T cell receptor beta chain was sequenced for a study of blood T cell repertoires in COVID-19 (TCRdb year 2020). Some background on the complete study: Samples covering the acute and convalescent phases of COVID-19 were provided by collaborators in the United States, Italy and Spain. A de-identified subject ID, COVID-19 status, age in years and sex were almost always included in the sample metadata. Where available, HLA class I and class II types were obtained from metadata supplied by the sample provider rather than from assay-based typing. The prospective study material was composed of cDNA or gDNA derived from T cells, B-cell-depleted T cells, or PBMCs. Subjects who had been exposed to COVID-19, were actively infected with it, or had recovered from it provided the deeply sampled blood TCRbeta repertoires that made up the dataset. Samples came from the ongoing ImmuneRACE study (first 160 participants) plus 1,254 subjects from 6 global collaborators. A freely available public database, intended as a resource for researchers studying the immune response to SARS-CoV-2, is where the repertoires were released.

Trimming at the junction amounts to 6 bases on V and 3 bases on J, and the germline ends lie 5 bases apart. The germline V gene yields SNHLY for CDR1 and FYNNEI for CDR2. The CDR3 sequence holds 12 residues, the cysteine and phenylalanine included. Only the CDR3 region is kept as DNA, spanning 36 bases read in frame from base 1. The collaborating institutions used their own protocols to collect whole blood in K2EDTA tubes. For TCRbeta analysis, collaborators shipped samples as frozen whole blood, isolated PBMCs, or DNA extracted from either of those sample types. General conclusions and limits of the study: Clinical and demographic metadata were provided uncurated, with the amount varying by source and participant.

Points on this clone: This receptor's antigen is unknown. Per-base quality was not reported, and no clone a single base away is much larger than it.

The immunoSEQ Assay, a bias-controlled multiplex PCR, was used to amplify TCRbeta CDR3 regions from genomic DNA. Per the source publication's procedure: Within the assay, amplification of reference gene primers was used to estimate how many nucleated cells each sample contained. To quantify the absolute abundance of each unique TCRbeta CDR3 rearrangement, sequence reads were collapsed and filtered. Productive Simpson clonality was computed per sample as the square root of Simpson's diversity index over productive rearrangements. TCRdb's version of the immuneACCESS table is confined to in-frame rearrangements and falls short of the full clone set. An unresolved V gene accounts for under half of the shortfall where checked; the remainder is of unknown origin. V, J and clone size reflect that table, while D and trimming were determined from the DNA. The sample table contains approximately 90,000 clones; only one count was recorded for 85% to 90% of them. Together, the top ten hold 3.8% of the sample.

The chain employs TRBV2 and TRBJ2-2, with no confidently assigned D gene. The receptor's source is a man in his 60s with acute or convalescent COVID-19. Material: peripheral blood. The DNA sequence is given as TGTGCCAGCAGAGTAGACACCGGGGAGCTGTTTTTT. The resulting protein is CASRVDTGELFF.